This T cell receptor (beta chain) was observed in a study of OX40 agonist ivuxolimab in advanced cancers. Study-wide background: From roughly 23 to 90 years was the age range, with a mean of around 60 years, and 70% to 85% were male.

The germline V and J ends were trimmed by 2 bases and 2 bases, with 10 bases remaining between them. Germline assignment: CDR1 SGHTA and CDR2 FQGNSA. The CDR3 is made up of 14 amino acids. The protocol was immunoSEQ multiplex PCR, while the TCRdb copy is restricted to in-frame clones and leaves out a portion. This table holds under 50,000 clones, almost 80% found once. This clonotype was sampled from an adult with an advanced solid tumor such as melanoma, head and neck, liver or kidney cancer. This material consisted of CD4+ or CD8+ T cells sorted from blood, taken in a trial of the OX40 agonist ivuxolimab. The J gene is TRBJ2-7, the V gene TRBV7-2; maybe TRBD2 (6 bases). The CDR3 loop is CASSLPGETYEQYF. The DNA of the CDR3 is TGTGCCAGCAGCTTACCGGGGGAAACCTACGAGCAGTACTTC.